The table lists the clone carrying this T cell receptor beta chain with many counts. Its antigen is undetermined. The sample originates from a study of regulatory T cells in long-lasting Graves disease. The study, taken as a whole, reports: New patients shared 970 or so public clonotypes, and persistent patients shared more, with over 2,500.

Arm-PCR with iRepertoire HTBI primers amplified the CDR3 regions for these TCR beta libraries. MiXCR, applied by TCRdb to the multiplex PCR reads, yields one record per CDR3 protein. The sample has around 500,000 distinct CDR3 sequences, around 12% seen once. The time point denotes: newly diagnosed GD, antithyroid drugs for less than 3 months. The TCR library was made from RNA extracted from PBMCs. Germline loops: CDR1 LNHDA, CDR2 SQIVND (reference sequence). The V end lost 4 bases, the J end lost 1 base, and 13 bases lay between the germline ends. This CDR3 comprises 15 residues. These data were likewise used in another study, on T cells in Graves' hyperthyroidism and ophthalmopathy.

The sequencing here drew on peripheral blood mononuclear cells (PBMCs), taken at new diagnosis, from a patient treated with antithyroid drugs. The chain is built from TRBV19 and TRBJ2-5; D is uncertain. This receptor was identified in a young woman with Graves disease. The CDR3 region is CASSNGRRVQETQYF. The DNA for the CDR3 is TGTGCCAGTAGTAATGGCCGAAGGGTCCAAGAGACCCAGTACTTC. Full variable domain (outside the CDR3, taken from reference TRBV19 and TRBJ2-5): DGGITQSPKYLFRKEGQNVTLSCEQNLNHDAMYWYRQDPGQGLRLIYYSQIVNDFQKGDIAEGYSVSREKKESFPLTVTSAQKNPTAFYLCASSNGRRVQETQYFGPGTRLLVL.